The sequence of this TCR beta chain was determined in a study of follicular helper T cells after annual influenza vaccination. Study as a whole: For some subjects, blood spans the 2013-2014, 2014-2015 and 2015-2016 annual vaccinations. Study-wide findings and caveats: Most later recoveries of Day 7 ICOS+CD38+ clones were ICOS-CD38- cTfh.

In regard to this clone: Its antigen is unidentified.

Produced via immunoSEQ multiplex PCR; TCRdb's table is partial and in-frame only. Of about 10,000 clones listed, approximately 80% are singletons. Indicated time point: 2015-2016 season, 7 days after influenza vaccination. Unmatched junction bases numbered 6, after V lost 5 bases and J lost 2 bases. This CDR3 region has 15 residues. CDR1 is SGHAT and CDR2 is FQDESV in the germline V gene (reference sequence). V usage is TRBV11-1 and J usage is TRBJ2-3; TRBD2 matches 8 bases. Sequencing used CXCR5+ CD38- circulating T follicular helper cells from blood, obtained 7 days after influenza vaccination. The subset: circulating Tfh, non-naive CD4+CXCR5+PD-1+ (ICOS+CD38+ or ICOS-CD38-). This receptor was identified in an adult who received the influenza vaccine. The CDR3 DNA reads as TGTGCCAGCAGCCCCCTCGGGGGGGCCACAGATACGCAGTATTTT. Protein: CASSPLGGATDTQYF.